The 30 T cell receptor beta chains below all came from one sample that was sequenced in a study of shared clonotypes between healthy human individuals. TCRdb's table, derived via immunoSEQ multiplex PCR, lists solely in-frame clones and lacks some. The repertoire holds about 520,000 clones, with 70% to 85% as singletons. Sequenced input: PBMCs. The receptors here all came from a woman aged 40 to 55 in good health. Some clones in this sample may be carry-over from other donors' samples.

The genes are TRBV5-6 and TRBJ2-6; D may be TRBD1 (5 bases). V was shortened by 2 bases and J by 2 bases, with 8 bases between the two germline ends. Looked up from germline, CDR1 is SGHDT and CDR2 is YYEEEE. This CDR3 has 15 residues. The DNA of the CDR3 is TGTGCCAGCAGCTTTAGGGGCGCTGGGGCCAACGTCCTGACTTTC. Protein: CASSFRGAGANVLTF.

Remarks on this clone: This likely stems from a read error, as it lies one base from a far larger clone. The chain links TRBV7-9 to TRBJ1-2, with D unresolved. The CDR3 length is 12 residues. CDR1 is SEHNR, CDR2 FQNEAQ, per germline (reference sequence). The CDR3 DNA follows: TGTGCCAGCAGCGTGTCGGGGTATGGCTGCACCTTC. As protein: CASSVSGYGCTF. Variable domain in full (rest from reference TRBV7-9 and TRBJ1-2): DTGVSQNPRHKITKRGQNVTFRCDPISEHNRLYWYRQTLGQGPEFLTYFQNEAQLEKSRLLSDRFSAERPKGSFSTLEIQRTEQGDSAMYLCASSVSGYGCTFGSGTRLTVV.

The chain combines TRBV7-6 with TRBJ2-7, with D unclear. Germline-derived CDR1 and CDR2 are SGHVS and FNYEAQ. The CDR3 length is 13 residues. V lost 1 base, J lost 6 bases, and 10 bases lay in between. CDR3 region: CASSLEVSLEQYF. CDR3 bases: TGTGCCAGCAGCTTAGAAGTTTCCCTCGAGCAGTACTTC.

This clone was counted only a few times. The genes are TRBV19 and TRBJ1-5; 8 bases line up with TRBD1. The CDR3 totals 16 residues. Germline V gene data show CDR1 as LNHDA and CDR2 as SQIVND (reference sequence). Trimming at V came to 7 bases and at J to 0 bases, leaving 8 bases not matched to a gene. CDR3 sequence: CASKTGTGYSNQPQHF. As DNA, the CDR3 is TGTGCCAGTAAAACCGGGACAGGATATAGCAATCAGCCCCAGCATTTT.

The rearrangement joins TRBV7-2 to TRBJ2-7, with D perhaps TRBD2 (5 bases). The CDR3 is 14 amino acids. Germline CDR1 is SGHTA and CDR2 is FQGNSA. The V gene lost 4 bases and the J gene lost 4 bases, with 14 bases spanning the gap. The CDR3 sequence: CASSYQRDLYEQYF. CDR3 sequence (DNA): TGTGCCAGCAGCTACCAACGGGATCTTTACGAGCAGTACTTC.

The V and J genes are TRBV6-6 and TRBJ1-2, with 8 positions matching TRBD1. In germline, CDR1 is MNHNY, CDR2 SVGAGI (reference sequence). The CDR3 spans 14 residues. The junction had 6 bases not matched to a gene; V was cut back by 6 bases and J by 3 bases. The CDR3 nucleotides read TGTGCCAGCAGATCGACAGGGGAGGACTATGGCTACACCTTC. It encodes CASRSTGEDYGYTF.

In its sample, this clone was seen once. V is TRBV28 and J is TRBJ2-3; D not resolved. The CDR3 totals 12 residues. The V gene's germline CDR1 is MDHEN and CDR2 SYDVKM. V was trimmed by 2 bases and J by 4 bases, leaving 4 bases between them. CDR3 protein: CASSLVADTQYF. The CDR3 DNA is TGTGCCAGCAGTTTAGTGGCAGATACGCAGTATTTT.

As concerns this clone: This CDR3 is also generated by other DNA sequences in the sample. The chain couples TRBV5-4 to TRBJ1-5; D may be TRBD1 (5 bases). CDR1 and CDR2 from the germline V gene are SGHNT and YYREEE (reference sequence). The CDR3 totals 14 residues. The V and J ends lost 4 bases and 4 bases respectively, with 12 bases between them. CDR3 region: CASSLDRGNQPQHF. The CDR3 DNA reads TGTGCCAGCAGCCTCGACAGAGGAAATCAGCCCCAGCATTTT.

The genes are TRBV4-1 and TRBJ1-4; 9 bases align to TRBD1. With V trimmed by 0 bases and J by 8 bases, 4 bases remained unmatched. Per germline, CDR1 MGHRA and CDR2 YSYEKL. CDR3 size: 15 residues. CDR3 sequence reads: CASSQDSGTGEKLFF. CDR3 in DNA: TGCGCCAGCAGCCAAGATTCGGGGACAGGGGAAAAACTGTTTTTT.

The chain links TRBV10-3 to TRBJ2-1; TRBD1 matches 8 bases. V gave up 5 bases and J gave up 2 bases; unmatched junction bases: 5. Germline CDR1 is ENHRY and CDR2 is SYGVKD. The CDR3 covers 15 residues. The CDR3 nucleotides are TGTGCCATCAGTCGGGGACAGGATGCCTACAATGAGCAGTTCTTC. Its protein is CAISRGQDAYNEQFF.

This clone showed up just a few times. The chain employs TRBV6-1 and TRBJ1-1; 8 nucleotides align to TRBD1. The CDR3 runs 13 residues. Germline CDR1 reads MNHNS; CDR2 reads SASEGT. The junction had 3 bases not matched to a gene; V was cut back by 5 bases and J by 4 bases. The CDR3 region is CASSTTGGTEAFF. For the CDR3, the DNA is TGTGCCAGCAGTACCACAGGGGGCACTGAAGCTTTCTTT.

In DNA, the CDR3 is TGTGCCAGCAGCTCTAGACGGGACTACAATGAGCAGTTCTTC. Encoded protein: CASSSRRDYNEQFF. V is TRBV11-3 and J is TRBJ2-1; tentative D call: TRBD2 (5 bases). The CDR3 runs 14 residues. Between the trimmed V and J ends, which lost 4 bases and 3 bases, there was a span of 10 bases. Germline V lookup: CDR1 SGHNT, CDR2 YENEEA. Drawing the rest from reference TRBV11-3 and TRBJ2-1, the complete variable domain is EAGVVQSPRYKIIEKKQPVAFWCNPISGHNTLYWYLQNLGQGPELLIRYENEEAVDDSQLPKDRFSAERLKGVDSTLKIQPAELGDSAVYLCASSSRRDYNEQFFGPGTRLTVL.

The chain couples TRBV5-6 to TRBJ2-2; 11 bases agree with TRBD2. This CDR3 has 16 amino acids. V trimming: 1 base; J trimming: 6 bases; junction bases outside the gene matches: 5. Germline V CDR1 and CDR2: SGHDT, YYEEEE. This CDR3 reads CASSLTSGSGAGELFF. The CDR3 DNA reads TGTGCCAGCAGCTTGACTAGCGGGAGTGGAGCCGGGGAGCTGTTTTTT.

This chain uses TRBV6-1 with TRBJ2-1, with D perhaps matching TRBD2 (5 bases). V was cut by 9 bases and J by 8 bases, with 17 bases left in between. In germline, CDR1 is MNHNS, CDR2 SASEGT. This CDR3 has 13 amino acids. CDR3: CASADMRRDEQFF. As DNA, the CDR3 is TGTGCCAGTGCCGACATGAGGCGGGATGAGCAGTTCTTC.

CDR3 sequence (DNA): TGTGCCAGCAGCTTGTTATCGGGCTCCTACACTTACGAGCAGTACTTC. It yields the protein CASSLLSGSYTYEQYF. V and J are TRBV5-5 and TRBJ2-7, with D unresolved. V gave up 1 base and J gave up 4 bases, with 18 bases separating them. There are 16 residues in the CDR3. CDR1 and CDR2 from the germline V gene are SGHKS and YYEKEE (reference sequence). The complete variable domain, with remaining parts taken from reference TRBV5-5 and TRBJ2-7, reads DAGVTQSPTHLIKTRGQQVTLRCSPISGHKSVSWYQQVLGQGPQFIFQYYEKEERGRGNFPDRFSARQFPNYSSELNVNALLLGDSALYLCASSLLSGSYTYEQYFGPGTRLTVT.

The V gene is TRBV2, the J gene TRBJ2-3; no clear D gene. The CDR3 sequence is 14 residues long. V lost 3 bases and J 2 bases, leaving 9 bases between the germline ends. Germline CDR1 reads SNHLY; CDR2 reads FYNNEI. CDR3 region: CASSDSVFTDTQYF. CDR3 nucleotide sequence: TGTGCCAGCAGTGATTCGGTTTTCACAGATACGCAGTATTTT.

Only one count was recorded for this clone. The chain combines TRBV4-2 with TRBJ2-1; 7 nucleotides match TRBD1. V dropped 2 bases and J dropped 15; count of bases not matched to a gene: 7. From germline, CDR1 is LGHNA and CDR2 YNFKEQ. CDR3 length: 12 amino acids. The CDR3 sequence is CASSQMGQNPFF. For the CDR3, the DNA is TGTGCCAGCAGCCAAATGGGACAGAATCCGTTCTTC.

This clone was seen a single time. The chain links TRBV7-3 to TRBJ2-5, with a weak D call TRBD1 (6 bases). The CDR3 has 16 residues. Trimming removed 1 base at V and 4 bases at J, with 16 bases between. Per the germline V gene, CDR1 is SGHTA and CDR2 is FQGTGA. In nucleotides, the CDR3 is TGTGCCAGCAGCTTAATGCCTCTCACAGGGAGAGAGACCCAGTACTTC. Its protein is CASSLMPLTGRETQYF. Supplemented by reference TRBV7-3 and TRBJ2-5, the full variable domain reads GAGVSQTPSNKVTEKGKYVELRCDPISGHTALYWYRQSLGQGPEFLIYFQGTGAADDSGLPNDRFFAVRPEGSVSTLKIQRTERGDSAVYLCASSLMPLTGRETQYFGPGTRLLVL.

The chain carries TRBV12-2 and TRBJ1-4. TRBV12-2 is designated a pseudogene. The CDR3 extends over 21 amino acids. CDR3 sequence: CASRFWEDLADDTSLNEKLFF. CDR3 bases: TGTGCAAGTCGCTTCTGGGAAGACCTTGCCGATGACACAAGCCTTAATGAAAAACTGTTTTTT.

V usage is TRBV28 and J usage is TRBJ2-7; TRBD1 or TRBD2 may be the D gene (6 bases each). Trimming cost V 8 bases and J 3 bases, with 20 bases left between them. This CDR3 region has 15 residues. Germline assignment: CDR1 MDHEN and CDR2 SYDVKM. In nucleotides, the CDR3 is TGTGCCAGCCTGGACATAACAGGGACTTACTACGAGCAGTACTTC. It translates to CASLDITGTYYEQYF.

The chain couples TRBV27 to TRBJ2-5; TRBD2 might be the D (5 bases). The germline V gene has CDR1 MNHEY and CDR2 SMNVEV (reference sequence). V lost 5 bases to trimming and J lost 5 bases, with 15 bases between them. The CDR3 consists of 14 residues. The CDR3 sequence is CASSHRREMETQYF. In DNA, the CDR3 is TGTGCCAGCAGTCACCGCCGGGAAATGGAGACCCAGTACTTC.

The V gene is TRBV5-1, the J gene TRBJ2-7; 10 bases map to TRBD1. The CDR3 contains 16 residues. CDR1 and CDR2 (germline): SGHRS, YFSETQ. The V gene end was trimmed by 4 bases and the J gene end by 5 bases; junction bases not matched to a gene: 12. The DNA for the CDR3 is TGCGCCAGCAGCAAAGAACCGGGACAGGGGATCAACGAGCAGTACTTC. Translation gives CASSKEPGQGINEQYF.

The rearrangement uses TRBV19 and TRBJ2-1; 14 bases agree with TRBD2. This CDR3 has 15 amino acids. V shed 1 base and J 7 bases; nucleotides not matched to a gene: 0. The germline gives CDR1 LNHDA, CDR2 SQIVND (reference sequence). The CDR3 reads CASSIGLAGGNEQFF. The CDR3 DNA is TGTGCCAGTAGTATAGGACTAGCGGGAGGGAATGAGCAGTTCTTC.

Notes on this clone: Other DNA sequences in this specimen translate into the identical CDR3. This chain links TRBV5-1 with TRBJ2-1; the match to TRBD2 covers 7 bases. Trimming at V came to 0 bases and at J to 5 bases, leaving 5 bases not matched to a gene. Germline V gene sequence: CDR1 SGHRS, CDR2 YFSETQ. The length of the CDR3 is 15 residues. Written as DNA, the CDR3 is TGCGCCAGCAGCTTGGCGGCTAGCGGTGACAATGAGCAGTTCTTC. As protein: CASSLAASGDNEQFF.

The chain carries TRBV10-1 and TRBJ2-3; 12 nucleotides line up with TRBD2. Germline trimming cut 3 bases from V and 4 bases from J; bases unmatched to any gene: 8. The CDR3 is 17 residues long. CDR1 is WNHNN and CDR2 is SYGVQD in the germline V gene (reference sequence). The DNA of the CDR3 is TGCGCCAGCAGTGATCCCGGACTAGCGGGAAACGCAGATACGCAGTATTTT. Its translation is CASSDPGLAGNADTQYF.

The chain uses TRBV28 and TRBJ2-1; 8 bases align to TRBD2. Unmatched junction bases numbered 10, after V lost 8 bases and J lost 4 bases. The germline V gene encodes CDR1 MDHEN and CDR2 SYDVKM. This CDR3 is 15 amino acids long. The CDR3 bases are TGTGCCAGCGCCCCCAGGAGCGGGAGTTACAATGAGCAGTTCTTC. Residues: CASAPRSGSYNEQFF. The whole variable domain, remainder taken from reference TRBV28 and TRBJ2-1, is DVKVTQSSRYLVKRTGEKVFLECVQDMDHENMFWYRQDPGLGLRLIYFSYDVKMKEKGDIPEGYSVSREKKERFSLILESASTNQTSMYLCASAPRSGSYNEQFFGPGTRLTVL.

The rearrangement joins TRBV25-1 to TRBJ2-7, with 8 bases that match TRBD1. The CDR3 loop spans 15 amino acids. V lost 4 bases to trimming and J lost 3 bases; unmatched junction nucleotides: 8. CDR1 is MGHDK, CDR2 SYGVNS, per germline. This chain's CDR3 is CASSGSNRGDYEQYF. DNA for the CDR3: TGTGCCAGCAGTGGGTCCAACAGGGGGGACTACGAGCAGTACTTC.

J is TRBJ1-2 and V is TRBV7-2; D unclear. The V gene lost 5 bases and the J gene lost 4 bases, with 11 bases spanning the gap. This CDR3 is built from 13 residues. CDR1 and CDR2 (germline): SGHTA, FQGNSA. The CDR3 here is CASSPERSYGYTF. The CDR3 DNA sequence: TGTGCCAGCAGCCCGGAGCGGAGCTATGGCTACACCTTC.

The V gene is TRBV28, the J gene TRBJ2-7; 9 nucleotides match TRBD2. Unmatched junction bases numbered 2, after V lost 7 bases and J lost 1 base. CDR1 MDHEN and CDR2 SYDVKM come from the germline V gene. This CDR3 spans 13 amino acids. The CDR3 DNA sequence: TGTGCCAGCACGACTAGCGGATCCTACGAGCAGTACTTC. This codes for CASTTSGSYEQYF. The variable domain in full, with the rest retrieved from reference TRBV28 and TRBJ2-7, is DVKVTQSSRYLVKRTGEKVFLECVQDMDHENMFWYRQDPGLGLRLIYFSYDVKMKEKGDIPEGYSVSREKKERFSLILESASTNQTSMYLCASTTSGSYEQYFGPGTRLTVT.

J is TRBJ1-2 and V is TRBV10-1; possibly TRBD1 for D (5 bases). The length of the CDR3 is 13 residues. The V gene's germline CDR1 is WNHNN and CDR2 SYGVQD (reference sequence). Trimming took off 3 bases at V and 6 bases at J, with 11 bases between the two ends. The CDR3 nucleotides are TGCGCCAGCAGTGACCGGAGGGGCGATGGCTACACCTTC. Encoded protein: CASSDRRGDGYTF.